This record covers a single T cell receptor (beta chain). Around 10 ml fresh peripheral blood yielded the PBMCs. This entry is derived from a study of T cells in Graves' hyperthyroidism and ophthalmopathy. Overall study: Specimen type is peripheral blood, collected at initial diagnosis prior to any treatment.

The V segment lost 6 bases and the J segment 4 bases; nucleotides outside the gene matches: 7. This CDR3 has 14 amino acids. Germline CDR1 MGHRA, CDR2 YSYEKL. Authors of the study amplified TCR beta CDR3 regions from RNA transcripts. First-round RT-PCR targeting the TCR CDR3 was performed with the HTBI primer set. One entry per CDR3 protein results from TCRdb running MiXCR on the multiplex PCR reads. The repertoire holds hundreds of thousands of distinct CDR3 sequences, just under 20% seen once, with about 45% in the top ten. The origin of this receptor is a man aged 35-49 years with Graves' ophthalmopathy. Material for sequencing was blood. V and J are TRBV4-1 and TRBJ2-7; 9 bases map to TRBD2. The CDR3 protein is CASRPSGTEYEQYF. The DNA for the CDR3 is TGCGCCAGCAGGCCTAGCGGGACAGAGTACGAGCAGTACTTC.